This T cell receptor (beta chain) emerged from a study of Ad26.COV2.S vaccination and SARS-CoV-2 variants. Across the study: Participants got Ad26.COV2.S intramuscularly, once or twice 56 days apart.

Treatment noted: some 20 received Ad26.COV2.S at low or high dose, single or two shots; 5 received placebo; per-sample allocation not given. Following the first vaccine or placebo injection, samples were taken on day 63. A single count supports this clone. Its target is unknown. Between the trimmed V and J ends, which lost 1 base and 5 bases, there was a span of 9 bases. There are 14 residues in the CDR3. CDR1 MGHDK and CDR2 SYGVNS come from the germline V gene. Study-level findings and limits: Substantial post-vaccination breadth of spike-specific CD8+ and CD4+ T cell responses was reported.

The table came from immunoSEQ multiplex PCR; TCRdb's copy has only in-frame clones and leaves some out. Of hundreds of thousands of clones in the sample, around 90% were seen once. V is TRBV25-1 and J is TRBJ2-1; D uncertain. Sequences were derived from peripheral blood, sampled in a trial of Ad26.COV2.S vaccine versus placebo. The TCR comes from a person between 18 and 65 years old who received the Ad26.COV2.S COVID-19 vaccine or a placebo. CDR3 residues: CASSEFGQDNEQFF. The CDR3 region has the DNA TGTGCCAGCAGTGAATTCGGGCAGGACAATGAGCAGTTCTTC.